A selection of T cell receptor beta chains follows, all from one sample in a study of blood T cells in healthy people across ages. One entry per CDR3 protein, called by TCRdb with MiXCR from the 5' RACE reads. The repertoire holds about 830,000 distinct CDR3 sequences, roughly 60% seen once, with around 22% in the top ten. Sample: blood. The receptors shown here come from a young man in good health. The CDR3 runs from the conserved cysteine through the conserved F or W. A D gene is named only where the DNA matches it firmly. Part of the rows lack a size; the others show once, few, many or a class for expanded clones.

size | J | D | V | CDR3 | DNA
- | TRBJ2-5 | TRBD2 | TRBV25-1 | CASSPRTSTTGQETQYF | TGTGCCAGCAGTCCGCGGACTAGCACTACCGGCCAAGAGACCCAGTACTTC
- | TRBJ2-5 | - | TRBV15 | CATSRDRDWTETQYF | TGTGCCACCAGCAGAGATCGGGACTGGACAGAGACCCAGTACTTC
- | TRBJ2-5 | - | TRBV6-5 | CASSDLFRAETQYF | TGTGCCAGCAGTGATCTCTTTCGGGCGGAGACCCAGTACTTC
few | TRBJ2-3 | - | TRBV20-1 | CSALDTSTDTQYF | TGCAGTGCCCTGGACACTAGCACAGATACGCAGTATTTT
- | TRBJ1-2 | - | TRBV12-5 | CASGPGGTSYGYTF | TGTGCTAGTGGTCCCGGCGGGACAAGCTATGGCTACACCTTC
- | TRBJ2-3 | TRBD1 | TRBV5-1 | CASSFTGTGGADTQYF | TGCGCCAGCAGCTTCACCGGGACAGGGGGCGCAGATACGCAGTATTTT
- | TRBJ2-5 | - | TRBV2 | CASLRIQETQYF | TGTGCCAGCCTACGGATACAAGAGACCCAGTACTTC
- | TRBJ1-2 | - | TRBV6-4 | CASSQLDYGYTF | TGTGCCAGCAGCCAGCTCGATTATGGCTACACCTTC
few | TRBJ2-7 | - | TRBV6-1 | CASSEPTTSRLYEQYF | TGTGCTAGCAGTGAACCCACAACTAGCAGACTCTACGAGCAGTACTTC
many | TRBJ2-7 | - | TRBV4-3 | CASSPTVSYEQYF | TGCGCCAGCAGCCCGACTGTCTCCTACGAGCAGTACTTC
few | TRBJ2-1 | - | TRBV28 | CASSSLGGGLLLGQFF | TGTGCCAGCAGTTCCCTAGGGGGAGGGTTGCTACTTGGGCAGTTCTTC
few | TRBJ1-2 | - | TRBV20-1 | CSASDARGGYTF | TGCAGTGCTAGTGATGCCAGGGGAGGCTACACCTTC
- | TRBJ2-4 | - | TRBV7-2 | CASSLVRSPIQYF | TGTGCCAGCAGCTTAGTCCGCAGCCCTATTCAGTACTTC
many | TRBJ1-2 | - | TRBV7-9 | CASSYGNRDFYGYTF | TGTGCCAGCAGTTACGGAAACCGGGACTTCTATGGCTACACCTTC
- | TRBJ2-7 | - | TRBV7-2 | CASSLDGQLSEQYF | TGTGCCAGCAGCTTAGATGGGCAGCTCTCCGAGCAGTACTTC
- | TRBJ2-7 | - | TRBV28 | CASSTQAYEQYF | TGTGCCAGCAGCACACAGGCCTACGAGCAGTACTTC
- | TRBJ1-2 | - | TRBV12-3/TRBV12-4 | CASSRLRQSDGYTF | TGTGCCAGCAGCCGGCTGCGACAGAGTGATGGCTACACCTTC
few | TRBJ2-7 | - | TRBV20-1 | CSARDGGQVGYEQYF | TGCAGTGCTAGAGACGGCGGTCAGGTAGGATACGAGCAGTACTTC
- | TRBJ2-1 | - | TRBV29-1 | CSYRALSYNEQFF | TGCAGCTACCGGGCACTCTCCTACAATGAGCAGTTCTTC
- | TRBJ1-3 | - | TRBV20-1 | CSARKTGTGNTIYF | TGCAGTGCTAGGAAAACAGGGACTGGAAACACCATATATTTT
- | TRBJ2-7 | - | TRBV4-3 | CASSRQLVPSSYNEQYF | TGCGCCAGCAGCCGTCAGCTGGTTCCGTCGTCTTACAATGAGCAGTACTTC
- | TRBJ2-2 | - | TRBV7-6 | CASSFRRGGNSGELFF | TGTGCCAGCAGCTTCAGACGGGGTGGAAACTCCGGGGAGCTGTTTTTT
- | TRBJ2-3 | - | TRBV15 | CATSSGVSASLDIRYF | TGTGCCACCAGCAGTGGGGTCTCCGCCAGTCTTGACATTAGGTATTTT
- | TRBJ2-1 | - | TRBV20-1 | CSAEGAGTTGQSSYNEQFF | TGCAGTGCAGAAGGAGCGGGGACTACGGGACAAAGCTCCTACAATGAGCAGTTCTTC
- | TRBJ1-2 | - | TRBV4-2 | CASSQEGPGDYGYTF | TGTGCCAGCAGCCAAGAGGGACCCGGCGACTATGGCTACACCTTC
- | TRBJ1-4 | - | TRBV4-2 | CASSPGARVEKLFF | TGTGCCAGCAGCCCAGGGGCGCGAGTTGAAAAACTGTTTTTT
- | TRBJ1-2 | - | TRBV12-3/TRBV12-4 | CASTDLGAQRGYTF | TGTGCCAGCACCGACCTGGGGGCGCAGCGTGGCTACACCTTC
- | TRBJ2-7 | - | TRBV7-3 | CASSLYSGSYEQNF | TGTGCCAGCAGCTTATACTCCGGCTCCTACGAGCAGAACTTC
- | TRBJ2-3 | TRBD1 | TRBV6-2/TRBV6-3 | CASSQQPATGAPTDTQYF | TGTGCCAGCAGCCAACAGCCGGCGACAGGGGCCCCCACAGATACGCAGTATTTT
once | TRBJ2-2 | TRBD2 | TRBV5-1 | CASSLGLGFLAGASTGELFF | TGCGCCAGCAGCTTGGGTCTCGGATTCCTAGCGGGGGCAAGCACCGGGGAGCTGTTTTTT
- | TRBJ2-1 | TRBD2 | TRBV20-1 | CSAPRTSGRHNEQFF | TGCAGTGCTCCTCGGACTAGCGGGAGACACAATGAGCAGTTCTTC
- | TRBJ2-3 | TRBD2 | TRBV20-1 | CSATWERGANTDTQYF | TGCAGTGCTACTTGGGAGCGGGGGGCCAACACAGATACGCAGTATTTT
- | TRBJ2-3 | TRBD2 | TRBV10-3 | CAIKRGLGGPSPNLLHTDTQYF | TGTGCCATCAAAAGGGGACTAGGAGGACCTTCGCCGAATCTCCTCCACACAGATACGCAGTATTTT
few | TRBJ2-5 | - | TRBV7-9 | CASSPGGWGETQYF | TGTGCCAGCAGCCCCGGAGGATGGGGAGAGACCCAGTACTTC
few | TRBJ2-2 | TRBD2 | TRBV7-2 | CASRPTSGRWELFF | TGTGCCAGCAGACCAACTAGCGGCCGTTGGGAGCTGTTTTTT
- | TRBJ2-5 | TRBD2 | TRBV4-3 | CASSQDPTSGTQETQYF | TGCGCCAGCAGCCAAGATCCTACTAGCGGGACCCAAGAGACCCAGTACTTC
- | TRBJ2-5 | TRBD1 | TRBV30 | CAWSRQGRETQYF | TGTGCCTGGAGTCGACAGGGCAGAGAGACCCAGTACTTC
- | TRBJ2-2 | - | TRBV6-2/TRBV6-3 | CASRYGDVDTGELFF | TGTGCCAGCAGATATGGGGATGTGGACACCGGGGAGCTGTTTTTT
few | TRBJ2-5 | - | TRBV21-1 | CASSKNVSGQGGETQYF | TGTGCCAGCAGCAAAAATGTCTCGGGACAGGGTGGAGAGACCCAGTACTTC
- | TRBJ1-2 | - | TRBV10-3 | CAIQAEGGGWGYTF | TGTGCCATCCAAGCGGAAGGGGGTGGTTGGGGCTACACCTTC
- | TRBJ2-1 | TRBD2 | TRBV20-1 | CSARDVVGAGGYYNEQFF | TGCAGTGCTAGAGATGTCGTGGGGGCGGGGGGATACTACAATGAGCAGTTCTTC
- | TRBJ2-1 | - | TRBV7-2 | CASSLGFRADEQFF | TGTGCCAGCAGCTTAGGGTTCCGGGCCGATGAGCAGTTCTTC
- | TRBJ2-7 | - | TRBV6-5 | CASSYPNWRDSYEQYF | TGTGCCAGCAGTTACCCCAATTGGCGGGACTCCTACGAGCAGTACTTC
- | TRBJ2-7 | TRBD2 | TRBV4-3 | CASSQVSGRNYEQYF | TGCGCCAGCAGCCAAGTAAGCGGGAGGAACTACGAGCAGTACTTC
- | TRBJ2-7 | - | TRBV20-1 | CSALLYNEQYF | TGCAGTGCTCTTCTATACAATGAGCAGTACTTC